Presented here are 27 T cell receptor beta chains from one specimen sequenced in a study of Ad26.COV2.S vaccination and SARS-CoV-2 variants. Profiling relied on immunoSEQ multiplex PCR, and the TCRdb table lists in-frame clones only, not all of them. The table lists about 250,000 clones, around 87% of them singletons, with around 3.5% in the top ten. The sample's treatment: about 20 received Ad26.COV2.S at low or high dose, single or two shots; about 5 received placebo; per-sample allocation not given. Day 63 following the first vaccine or placebo injection was when the samples were taken. Source: peripheral blood, taken in a trial of Ad26.COV2.S vaccine versus placebo. The receptors were sampled from a person aged 18-65 years who received the Ad26.COV2.S COVID-19 vaccine or a placebo.

The chain carries TRBV30 and TRBJ1-2; a possible D gene is TRBD1 (5 bases). This CDR3 has 14 residues. The germline V gene encodes CDR1 GTSNPN and CDR2 SVGIG (reference sequence). V was trimmed by 2 bases and J by 4 bases, leaving 14 bases between them. CDR3 DNA sequence: TGTGCCTGGAGTCATGGGGGGGACGGCTATGGCTACACCTTC. This translates into CAWSHGGDGYGYTF.

This clone occurred once. V and J are TRBV7-9 and TRBJ2-7; D remains unclear. The CDR3 has 13 amino acids. Germline loops: CDR1 SEHNR, CDR2 FQNEAQ (reference sequence). Trimming stripped 3 bases from V and 7 bases from J, with 13 bases between. CDR3 residues: CASSLDARREQYF. CDR3 DNA: TGTGCCAGCAGCTTGGACGCTAGAAGGGAGCAGTACTTC.

In this sample, this clone turned up once. The chain employs TRBV11-1 and TRBJ1-2; D not resolved. CDR3 size: 14 residues. Germline CDR1 reads SGHAT; CDR2 reads FQDESV (reference sequence). The V and J ends lost 2 bases and 5 bases respectively, with 12 bases between them. The CDR3 protein is CASSLSDGGYGYTF. CDR3 nucleotide sequence: TGTGCCAGCAGCTTATCGGACGGCGGGTATGGCTACACCTTC. Together with reference TRBV11-1 and TRBJ1-2, the CDR3 gives the full variable domain: EAEVAQSPRYKITEKSQAVAFWCDPISGHATLYWYRQILGQGPELLVQFQDESVVDDSQLPKDRFSAERLKGVDSTLKIQPAELGDSAMYLCASSLSDGGYGYTFGSGTRLTVV.

J is TRBJ2-7 and V is TRBV5-8; D is unclear. The CDR3 totals 12 residues. Germline V gene sequence: CDR1 SGHTS, CDR2 YDEGEE. The V and J ends lost 2 bases and 8 bases respectively, with 11 bases between them. In DNA form, the CDR3 reads TGTGCCAGCAGCTTACGGTCCGTGAAGCAGTACTTC. Protein: CASSLRSVKQYF.

The chain has TRBV28 and TRBJ1-2; 7 positions match TRBD1. This CDR3 comprises 16 residues. With 3 bases clipped from V and 4 bases from J, the junction kept 11 bases outside the gene matches. Germline CDR1 MDHEN, CDR2 SYDVKM. The CDR3 nucleotides are TGTGCCAGCAGTTTGGCCGGATGGGACAGTTCCTATGGCTACACCTTC. Translated: CASSLAGWDSSYGYTF.

The J gene is TRBJ2-5, the V gene TRBV6-2 or TRBV6-3, with TRBD2 matching over 7 bases. This CDR3 comprises 15 residues. Germline values: CDR1 MNHEY, CDR2 SVGEGT. Trimming removed 3 bases from V and 5 bases from J; junction bases left unmatched: 9. The CDR3 bases are TGTGCCAGCAGTTATTCAGGGACTATCAGGGAGACCCAGTACTTC. The encoded protein is CASSYSGTIRETQYF.

The chain uses TRBV28 and TRBJ2-3, with no clear D. Trimming stripped 3 bases from V and 1 base from J, with 11 bases between. Germline CDR1 and CDR2: MDHEN and SYDVKM. CDR3 length equals 15 residues. Here the CDR3 DNA reads TGTGCCAGCAGTTTTATATTTGGCGGCACAGATACGCAGTATTTT. Its protein product is CASSFIFGGTDTQYF.

The V gene is TRBV5-8, the J gene TRBJ2-7, with TRBD1 as a possible D gene (6 bases). Between the trimmed V and J ends, which lost 0 bases and 3 bases, there was a span of 16 bases. Germline lookup yields CDR1 SGHTS and CDR2 YDEGEE. The CDR3 spans 16 residues. CDR3 bases: TGTGCCAGCAGCTTGGCTCTTGCAGGGGTTGTCTACGAGCAGTACTTC. Residues: CASSLALAGVVYEQYF.

The J gene is TRBJ2-5, the V gene TRBV4-2; D is possibly TRBD2 (5 bases). Trimming removed 1 base from V and 5 bases from J, with 14 bases in between. The CDR3 length is 15 residues. CDR1 and CDR2 from the germline V gene are LGHNA and YNFKEQ. The CDR3 DNA follows: TGTGCCAGCAGCCAAGGGCTCGGGGTAATGGAGACCCAGTACTTC. Translated: CASSQGLGVMETQYF.

The CDR3 coding sequence is TGTGCCAGCAGCCTTGGGGGGACCGCCTCCTACGAGCAGTACTTC. It codes for CASSLGGTASYEQYF. The gene calls are TRBV7-2 and TRBJ2-7; perhaps TRBD2 as D (6 bases). The CDR3 is 15 amino acids. The germline V gene has CDR1 SGHTA and CDR2 FQGNSA. V lost 5 bases, J lost 0 bases, and 14 bases lay in between.

The chain couples TRBV28 to TRBJ1-4, with D hard to call. The germline gives CDR1 MDHEN, CDR2 SYDVKM. Trimming removed 3 bases at V and 8 bases at J, with 13 bases between. This CDR3 has 14 amino acids. The DNA for the CDR3 is TGTGCCAGCAGTTTTGTTGGGTTTCCCGAAAAACTGTTTTTT. Translating gives CASSFVGFPEKLFF. The full variable domain, its missing parts supplied by reference TRBV28 and TRBJ1-4, is DVKVTQSSRYLVKRTGEKVFLECVQDMDHENMFWYRQDPGLGLRLIYFSYDVKMKEKGDIPEGYSVSREKKERFSLILESASTNQTSMYLCASSFVGFPEKLFFGSGTQLSVL.

The genes are TRBV7-2 and TRBJ1-1, with 10 bases aligning to TRBD1. J lost 5 bases, V lost 5 bases, and 5 bases had no gene match. The CDR3 runs to 14 residues. Germline V gives CDR1 SGHTA, CDR2 FQGNSA. The CDR3 here is CASSPDRGETEAFF. In nucleotides, the CDR3 is TGTGCCAGCAGCCCGGACAGGGGGGAGACTGAAGCTTTCTTT.

The CDR3 loop reads CASSSWSTQETQYF. The CDR3 DNA is TGTGCCAGCAGTTCTTGGTCAACCCAAGAGACCCAGTACTTC. This sequence joins TRBV6-2 or TRBV6-3 and TRBJ2-5, with D hard to call. The CDR3 contains 14 residues. The germline V and J ends were trimmed by 4 bases and 1 base, with 10 bases remaining between them. The V gene's germline CDR1 is MNHEY and CDR2 SVGEGT.

The gene calls are TRBV5-1 and TRBJ2-3; 8 bases match TRBD2. CDR1 SGHRS and CDR2 YFSETQ come from the germline V gene. With 4 bases clipped from V and 0 bases from J, the junction kept 4 bases outside the gene matches. The CDR3 totals 15 residues. CDR3 nucleotide sequence: TGCGCCAGCAGCGCGCGGGGGGCGAGCACAGATACGCAGTATTTT. Translating gives CASSARGASTDTQYF.

The rearrangement joins TRBV6-5 to TRBJ1-2, with 9 bases that match TRBD1. The trim removed 8 bases at V and 3 bases at J, leaving 10 bases unmatched. The CDR3 runs 15 residues. Per the germline V gene, CDR1 is MNHEY and CDR2 is SVGAGI. The CDR3: CASHPGTGNDYGYTF. The CDR3 DNA reads as TGTGCCAGCCATCCCGGGACAGGGAATGACTATGGCTACACCTTC.

Only one count was recorded for this clone. The V call is TRBV29-1, the J call TRBJ1-2; 7 nucleotides align to TRBD1. CDR3 length: 12 amino acids. CDR1 and CDR2 (germline): SQVTM, ANQGSEA. V lost 5 bases to trimming and J lost 2 bases; unmatched junction nucleotides: 2. CDR3: CSVLDRNYGYTF. The CDR3 DNA reads as TGCAGCGTTTTGGACAGGAACTATGGCTACACCTTC.

With respect to this clone: The same CDR3 arises from other DNA sequences in this sample as well. This chain links TRBV20-1 with TRBJ1-1; no reliable D call. Germline V CDR1 and CDR2: DFQATT, SNEGSKA (reference sequence). This CDR3 spans 11 amino acids. V was clipped by 1 base and J by 4 bases, with 4 bases between them. DNA for the CDR3: TGCAGTGCTAGAGGGGGCACTGAAGCTTTCTTT. Translated, it gives CSARGGTEAFF.

This chain uses TRBV3-1 (or the pseudogene TRBV3-2) with TRBJ2-7, with 10 bases identical to TRBD1. The CDR3 runs 15 residues. CDR1 and CDR2 from the germline V gene are LGHDT and YNNKEL (reference sequence). V trimming: 1 base; J trimming: 2 bases; junction bases outside the gene matches: 2. CDR3 in amino acids: CASSQVGTGAYEQYF. In DNA, the CDR3 is TGTGCCAGCAGCCAAGTCGGGACAGGGGCCTACGAGCAGTACTTC.

This clone has only a few counts. V is TRBV9 and J is TRBJ2-1, with 8 positions matching TRBD2. This CDR3 is 18 amino acids long. Germline V CDR1 and CDR2: SGDLS, YYNGEE. With 0 bases clipped from V and 3 bases from J, the junction kept 11 bases outside the gene matches. In nucleotides, the CDR3 is TGTGCCAGCAGCGTAGAGGCAGCGCGGGGGGATCTCTACAATGAGCAGTTCTTC. It translates to CASSVEAARGDLYNEQFF.

The chain combines TRBV5-1 with TRBJ2-7; 9 nucleotides line up with TRBD2. Germline V gene data show CDR1 as SGHRS and CDR2 as YFSETQ. This CDR3 is 15 amino acids long. The V and J ends lost 5 bases and 1 base, in that order; junction bases with no gene match: 7. The DNA for the CDR3 is TGCGCCAGCAGAAGCCTAGCGGGGAGTTCCTACGAGCAGTACTTC. As protein: CASRSLAGSSYEQYF.

This chain joins TRBV4-3 and TRBJ1-5; no reliable D call. The V gene lost 0 bases and the J gene lost 5 bases, with 14 bases spanning the gap. This CDR3 has 16 residues. Looked up from germline, CDR1 is LGHNA and CDR2 is YSLEER. CDR3 loop: CASSQEIGRIDQPQHF. The CDR3 DNA reads TGCGCCAGCAGCCAAGAGATTGGACGGATCGATCAGCCCCAGCATTTT.

The chain is built from TRBV28 and TRBJ2-1; D is perhaps TRBD2 (7 bases). The CDR3 runs to 14 residues. V was clipped by 7 bases and J by 5 bases, with 15 bases between them. Germline V gene data show CDR1 as MDHEN and CDR2 as SYDVKM. CDR3: CASTSDGGHNEQFF. For the CDR3, the DNA is TGTGCCAGCACCTCGGACGGGGGGCACAATGAGCAGTTCTTC.

The chain joins TRBV27 to TRBJ2-2; D not resolved. V lost 4 bases, J lost 7 bases, and 16 bases lay in between. This CDR3 is 15 amino acids long. Looked up from germline, CDR1 is MNHEY and CDR2 is SMNVEV (reference sequence). The CDR3 nucleotides are TGTGCCAGCAGTTCCGGGTGGCCCTCGGGCGGGGAGCTGTTTTTT. This gives the protein CASSSGWPSGGELFF.

The chain uses TRBV19 and TRBJ1-6; unclear D gene. The CDR3 totals 13 residues. Germline assignment: CDR1 LNHDA and CDR2 SQIVND (reference sequence). The V end was cut by 6 bases, the J end by 10 bases, with 13 bases between. CDR3 DNA: TGTGCCAGTAGCCCAAACATGGGATCACCCCTCCACTTT. This sequence encodes CASSPNMGSPLHF.

The chain uses TRBV19 and TRBJ1-5, with a weak D call TRBD1 (6 bases). The V and J ends lost 10 bases and 5 bases respectively, with 21 bases between them. Per germline, CDR1 LNHDA and CDR2 SQIVND (reference sequence). The CDR3 extends over 15 amino acids. CDR3 nucleotide sequence: TGTGCCACTTCACTGGACGGGACATTTTATCAGCCCCAGCATTTT. It encodes CATSLDGTFYQPQHF.

The chain has TRBV7-8 and TRBJ1-2; perhaps TRBD1 as D (5 bases). Germline V gene data show CDR1 as SGHVS and CDR2 as FQNEAQ. V was cut by 0 bases and J by 5 bases, with 10 bases left in between. The CDR3 runs 14 residues. CDR3 loop: CASSLAGTGYGYTF. The CDR3 region has the DNA TGTGCCAGCAGCTTAGCTGGGACGGGTTATGGCTACACCTTC.

The rearrangement uses TRBV6-6 and TRBJ1-1, with 8 positions matching TRBD1. V was clipped by 5 bases and J by 0 bases; unmatched bases: 11. The CDR3 has 17 residues. Looked up from germline, CDR1 is MNHNY and CDR2 is SVGAGI (reference sequence). In DNA form, the CDR3 reads TGTGCCAGCAGTCTCCGGACAGGGAGGGGAATGAACACTGAAGCTTTCTTT. Its translation is CASSLRTGRGMNTEAFF.